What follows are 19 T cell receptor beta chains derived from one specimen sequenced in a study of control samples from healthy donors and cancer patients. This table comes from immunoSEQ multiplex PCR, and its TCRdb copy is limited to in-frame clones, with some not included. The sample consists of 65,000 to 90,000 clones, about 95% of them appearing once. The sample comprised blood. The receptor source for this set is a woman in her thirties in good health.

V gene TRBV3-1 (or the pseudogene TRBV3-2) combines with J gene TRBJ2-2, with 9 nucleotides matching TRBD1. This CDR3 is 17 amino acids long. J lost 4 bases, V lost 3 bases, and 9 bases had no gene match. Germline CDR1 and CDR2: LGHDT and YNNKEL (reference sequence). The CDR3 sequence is CASSQDSGTGPTGELFF. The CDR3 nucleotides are TGTGCCAGCAGCCAGGATTCCGGGACAGGGCCCACCGGGGAGCTGTTTTTT.

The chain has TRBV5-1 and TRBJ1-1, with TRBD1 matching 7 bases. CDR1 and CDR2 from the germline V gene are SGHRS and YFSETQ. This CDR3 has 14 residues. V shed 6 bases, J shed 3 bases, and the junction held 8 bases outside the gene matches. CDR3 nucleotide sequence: TGCGCCAGCACCTTCTTCGACAGGGACACTGAAGCTTTCTTT. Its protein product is CASTFFDRDTEAFF.

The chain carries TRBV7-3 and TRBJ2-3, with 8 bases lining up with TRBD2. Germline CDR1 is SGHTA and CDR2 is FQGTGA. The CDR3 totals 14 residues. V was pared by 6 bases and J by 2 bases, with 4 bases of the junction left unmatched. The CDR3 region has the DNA TGTGCCAGCAGAGAAGGACTAGCCACAGATACGCAGTATTTT. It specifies CASREGLATDTQYF.

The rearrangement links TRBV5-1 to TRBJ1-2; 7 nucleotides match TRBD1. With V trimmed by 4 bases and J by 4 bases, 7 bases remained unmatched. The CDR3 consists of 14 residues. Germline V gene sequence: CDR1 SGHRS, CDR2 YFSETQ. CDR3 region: CASSLGQSGYGYTF. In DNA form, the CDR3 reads TGCGCCAGCAGCCTGGGACAGTCGGGCTATGGCTACACCTTC.

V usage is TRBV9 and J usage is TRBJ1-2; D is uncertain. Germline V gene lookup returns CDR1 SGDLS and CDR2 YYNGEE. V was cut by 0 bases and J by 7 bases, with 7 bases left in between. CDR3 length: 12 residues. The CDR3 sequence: CASSVDGSGYTF. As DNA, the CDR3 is TGTGCCAGCAGCGTAGATGGCAGTGGCTACACCTTC. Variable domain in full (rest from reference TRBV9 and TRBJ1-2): DSGVTQTPKHLITATGQRVTLRCSPRSGDLSVYWYQQSLDQGLQFLIQYYNGEERAKGNILERFSAQQFPDLHSELNLSSLELGDSALYFCASSVDGSGYTFGSGTRLTVV.

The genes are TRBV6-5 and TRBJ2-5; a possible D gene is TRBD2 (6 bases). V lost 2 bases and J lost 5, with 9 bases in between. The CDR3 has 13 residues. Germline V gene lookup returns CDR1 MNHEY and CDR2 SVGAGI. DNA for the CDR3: TGTGCCAGCAGTTACCGTGGGGGGGAGACCCAGTACTTC. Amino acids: CASSYRGGETQYF.

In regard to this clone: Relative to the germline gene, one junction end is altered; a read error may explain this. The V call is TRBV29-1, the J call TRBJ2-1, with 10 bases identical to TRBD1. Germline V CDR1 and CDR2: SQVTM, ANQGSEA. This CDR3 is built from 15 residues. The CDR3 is CSVEGQGFSFNEQFF. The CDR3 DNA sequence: TGCAGCGTGGAGGGACAGGGGTTTTCCTTCAATGAGCAGTTCTTC.

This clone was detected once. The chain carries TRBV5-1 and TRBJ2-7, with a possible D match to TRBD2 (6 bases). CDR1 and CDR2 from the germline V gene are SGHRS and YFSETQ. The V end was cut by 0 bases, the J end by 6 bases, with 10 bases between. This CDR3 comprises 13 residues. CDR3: CASSLVAVSEQYF. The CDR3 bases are TGCGCCAGCAGCTTGGTAGCGGTTTCCGAGCAGTACTTC.

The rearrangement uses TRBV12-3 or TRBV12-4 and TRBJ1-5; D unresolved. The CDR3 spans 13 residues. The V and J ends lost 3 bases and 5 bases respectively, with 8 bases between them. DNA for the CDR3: TGTGCCAGCAGTTTGGAGCTGTATCAGCCCCAGCATTTT. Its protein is CASSLELYQPQHF.

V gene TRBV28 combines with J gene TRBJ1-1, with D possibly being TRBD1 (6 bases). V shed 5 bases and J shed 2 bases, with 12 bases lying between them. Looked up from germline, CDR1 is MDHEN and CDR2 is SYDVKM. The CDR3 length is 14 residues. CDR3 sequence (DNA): TGTGCCAGCAGTCTCGGACAGCACAACACTGAAGCTTTCTTT. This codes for CASSLGQHNTEAFF.

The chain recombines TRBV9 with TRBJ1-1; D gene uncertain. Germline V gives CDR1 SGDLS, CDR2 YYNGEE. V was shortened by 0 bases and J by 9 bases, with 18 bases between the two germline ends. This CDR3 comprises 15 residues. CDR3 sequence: CASSVEGGPGRKAFF. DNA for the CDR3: TGTGCCAGCAGCGTAGAGGGCGGCCCTGGGCGAAAAGCTTTCTTT. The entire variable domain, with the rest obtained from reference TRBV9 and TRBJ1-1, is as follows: DSGVTQTPKHLITATGQRVTLRCSPRSGDLSVYWYQQSLDQGLQFLIQYYNGEERAKGNILERFSAQQFPDLHSELNLSSLELGDSALYFCASSVEGGPGRKAFFGQGTRLTVV.

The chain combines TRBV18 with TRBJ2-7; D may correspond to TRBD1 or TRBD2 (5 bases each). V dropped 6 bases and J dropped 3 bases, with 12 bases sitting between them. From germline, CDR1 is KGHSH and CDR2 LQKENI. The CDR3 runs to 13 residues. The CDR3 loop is CASSGDGNYEQYF. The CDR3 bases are TGTGCCAGCTCTGGGGACGGGAACTACGAGCAGTACTTC.

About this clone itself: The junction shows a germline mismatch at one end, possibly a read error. The CDR3 region is CASSPLITDTQYF. The DNA for the CDR3 is TGTGCTAGCAGCCCGCTTATCACAGATACGCAGTATTTT. The chain links TRBV7-7 to TRBJ2-3; the D is unclear. CDR3 length: 13 amino acids. Germline CDR1 and CDR2: SSHAT and FNYEAQ (reference sequence).

The CDR3 nucleotides are TGTGCCAGCTCAGGTCAAGAGACCCAGTACTTC. Its protein is CASSGQETQYF. The rearrangement joins TRBV2 to TRBJ2-5; D not certain. Germline CDR1 SNHLY, CDR2 FYNNEI. With 8 bases removed from V and 2 bases from J, the gap between germline ends came to 6 bases. CDR3 length: 11 residues.

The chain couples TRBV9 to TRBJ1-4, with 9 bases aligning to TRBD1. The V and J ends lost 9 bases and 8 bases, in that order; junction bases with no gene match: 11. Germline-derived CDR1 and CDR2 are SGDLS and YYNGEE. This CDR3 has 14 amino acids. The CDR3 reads CAKTRDRAGEKLFF. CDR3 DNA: TGTGCCAAAACGCGGGACAGGGCTGGAGAAAAACTGTTTTTT.

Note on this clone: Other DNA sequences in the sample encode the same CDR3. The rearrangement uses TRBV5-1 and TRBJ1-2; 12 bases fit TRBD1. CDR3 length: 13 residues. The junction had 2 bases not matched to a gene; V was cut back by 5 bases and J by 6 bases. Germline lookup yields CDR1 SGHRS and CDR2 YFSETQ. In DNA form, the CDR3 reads TGCGCCAGCAGGGGACAGGGGGCGGATGGCTACACCTTC. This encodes CASRGQGADGYTF.

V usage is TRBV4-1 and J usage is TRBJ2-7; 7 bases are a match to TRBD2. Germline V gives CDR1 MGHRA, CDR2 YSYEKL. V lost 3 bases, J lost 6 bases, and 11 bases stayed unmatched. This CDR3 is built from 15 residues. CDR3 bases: TGCGCCAGCAGCCAGGGGACTACCCTCCTTGGCGAGCAGTACGTC. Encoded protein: CASSQGTTLLGEQYV.

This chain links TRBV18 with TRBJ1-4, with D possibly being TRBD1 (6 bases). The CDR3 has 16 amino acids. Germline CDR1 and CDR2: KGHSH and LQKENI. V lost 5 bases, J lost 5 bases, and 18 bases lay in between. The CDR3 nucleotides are TGTGCCAGCTCAGCCCAGGGGATCGTTTCAAATGAAAAACTGTTTTTT. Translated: CASSAQGIVSNEKLFF.

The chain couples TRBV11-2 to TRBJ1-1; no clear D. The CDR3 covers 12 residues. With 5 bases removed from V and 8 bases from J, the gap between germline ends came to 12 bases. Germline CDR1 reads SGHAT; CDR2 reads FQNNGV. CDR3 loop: CASSHRKWEAFF. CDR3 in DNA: TGTGCCAGCAGCCACCGGAAGTGGGAAGCTTTCTTT.